A single sample is the source of the 11 T cell receptor beta chains below, sequenced in a study of read filtering for tumor transcriptome and immune sequencing. From 300 to 400 ng of RNA, a library with molecular barcoded alpha/delta and beta/gamma adaptors was made. TCRdb reprocessed the reads with MiXCR, giving one entry per CDR3 protein. The sample has 50,000 or so distinct CDR3 sequences; approximately 12% are singletons. Sequencing used a population of CD138-negative cells sorted from bone marrow. Receptor source: a donor aged 40 or over with multiple myeloma.

This clonotype was counted ten times or more. The chain employs TRBV2 and TRBJ2-7, with 8 bases that match TRBD1. The length of the CDR3 is 15 residues. In germline, CDR1 is SNHLY, CDR2 FYNNEI. With V trimmed by 8 bases and J by 0 bases, 9 bases remained unmatched. The CDR3 DNA is TGTGCCAGCTGTCCGTTACAGGGGGTCTCCTACGAGCAGTACTTC. Translated: CASCPLQGVSYEQYF. The whole variable domain, remainder taken from reference TRBV2 and TRBJ2-7, is EPEVTQTPSHQVTQMGQEVILRCVPISNHLYFYWYRQILGQKVEFLVSFYNNEISEKSEIFDDQFSVERPDGSNFTLKIRSTKLEDSAMYFCASCPLQGVSYEQYFGPGTRLTVT.

This clonotype has ten or more counts. The rearrangement uses TRBV14 and TRBJ2-5; no clear D gene. The CDR3 contains 13 residues. The germline CDR1 and CDR2 sequences are SGHDN and FVKESK. With 3 bases removed from V and 2 bases from J, the gap between germline ends came to 7 bases. CDR3 sequence reads: CASSHLTQETQYF. For the CDR3, the DNA is TGTGCCAGCAGCCATCTTACACAAGAGACCCAGTACTTC. The full variable domain, its missing parts supplied by reference TRBV14 and TRBJ2-5, is EAGVTQFPSHSVIEKGQTVTLRCDPISGHDNLYWYRRVMGKEIKFLLHFVKESKQDESGMPNNRFLAERTGGTYSTLKVQPAELEDSGVYFCASSHLTQETQYFGPGTRLLVL.

As regards this clonotype: This may arise from a read error, as a much more abundant clone is one base away. V usage is TRBV27 and J usage is TRBJ1-1; TRBD1 agrees at 8 bases. The CDR3 runs 15 residues. In germline, CDR1 is MNHEY, CDR2 SMNVEV (reference sequence). Here the CDR3 DNA reads TGTGCCAGCAGTTTATCCCAGGGGGCTAGGACTGAAGCTCTCTTT. Translating gives CASSLSQGARTEALF.

On this clonotype itself: Being one base from a much bigger clone, this may be a read error. The genes are TRBV5-4 and TRBJ2-3; 10 bases align to TRBD2. This CDR3 has 17 residues. CDR1 and CDR2 from the germline V gene are SGHNT and YYREEE (reference sequence). The CDR3 region has the DNA TGTGCCAGCAGCTTGAGGCTTCTAGCGGGAGTTACAGATATGCAGTATTTT. This gives the protein CASSLRLLAGVTDMQYF.

This clonotype was seen at least ten times. The chain is built from TRBV11-2 and TRBJ2-1; D remains unclear. The length of the CDR3 is 16 residues. Trimming shortened V by 1 base and J by 3 bases, and 13 bases separated the two germline ends. Germline CDR1 SGHAT, CDR2 FQNNGV. The CDR3 coding sequence is TGTGCCAGCAGCTTAGCGCTGGTGAGCCTCTACAATGAGCAGTTCTTC. Residues: CASSLALVSLYNEQFF.

The chain employs TRBV6-2 or TRBV6-3 and TRBJ2-7; 11 bases are shared with TRBD2. From germline, CDR1 is MNHEY and CDR2 SVGEGT. This CDR3 contains 19 residues. V was clipped by 1 base and J by 0 bases; unmatched bases: 11. DNA of the CDR3: TGTGCCAGCAGTTACTTGGATCTAGCGGGAGGTTCGATCTCCTACGAGCAGTACTTC. Its translation: CASSYLDLAGGSISYEQYF.

In this sample, this clonotype turned up many times. This sequence joins TRBV29-1 and TRBJ1-5; D gene ambiguous. CDR1 and CDR2 (germline): SQVTM, ANQGSEA. This CDR3 is built from 15 residues. V gave up 4 bases and J gave up 0 bases, with 13 bases separating them. Here the CDR3 DNA reads TGCAGCGTTGTCTCCGGCGGCGGTAGCAATCAGCCCCAGCATTTT. Protein sequence: CSVVSGGGSNQPQHF.

This clonotype was recorded many times. This sequence joins TRBV13 and TRBJ2-1; D tentatively reads TRBD1 or TRBD2 (6 bases each). Germline assignment: CDR1 PRHDT and CDR2 FYEKMQ (reference sequence). Deletions cut 5 bases from V and 14 bases from J, with 13 bases between. CDR3 size: 11 residues. CDR3 residues: CASSPGATEFF. The CDR3 DNA reads TGTGCCAGCAGCCCGGGGGCCACGGAGTTCTTC. The full variable domain, with the rest looked up from reference TRBV13 and TRBJ2-1, is AAGVIQSPRHLIKEKRETATLKCYPIPRHDTVYWYQQGPGQDPQFLISFYEKMQSDKGSIPDRFSAQQFSDYHSELNMSSLELGDSALYFCASSPGATEFFGPGTRLTVL.

This clonotype occurred a few times. The V and J genes are TRBV7-9 and TRBJ1-2; no definite D call. The germline CDR1 and CDR2 sequences are SEHNR and FQNEAQ (reference sequence). Between the trimmed V and J ends, which lost 3 bases and 7 bases, there was a span of 9 bases. The CDR3 has 12 residues. In nucleotides, the CDR3 is TGTGCCAGCAGCTTTTGGACTTCTGGCTACACCTTC. This translates into CASSFWTSGYTF.

This clonotype came up a few times. This chain links TRBV12-3 or TRBV12-4 with TRBJ2-1; 8 bases map to TRBD2. V lost 6 bases to trimming and J lost 5 bases; unmatched junction nucleotides: 9. The CDR3 runs to 15 residues. CDR3 DNA: TGTGCCAGCAGGCTCTGGACTAGCAGAGACAATGAGCAGTTCTTC. Amino acids: CASRLWTSRDNEQFF.

In its sample, this clonotype was seen many times. The chain couples TRBV30 to TRBJ1-1, with unresolved D. V lost 4 bases, J lost 4 bases, and 10 bases lay in between. The germline gives CDR1 GTSNPN, CDR2 SVGIG (reference sequence). The CDR3 is 12 amino acids. In DNA form, the CDR3 reads TGTGCCTGGACGGTGGGGTTCACTGAAGCTTTCTTT. This sequence encodes CAWTVGFTEAFF. Looking up the rest from reference TRBV30 and TRBJ1-1 gives the full variable domain: SQTIHQWPATLVQPVGSPLSLECTVEGTSNPNLYWYRQAAGRGLQLLFYSVGIGQISSEVPQNLSASRPQDRQFILSSKKLLLSDSGFYLCAWTVGFTEAFFGQGTRLTVV.